This is a list of T cell receptor beta chains from one sample in a study of long-term antiretroviral therapy in people with HIV. Data came from immunoSEQ multiplex PCR; TCRdb stores just in-frame clones and leaves some out. The repertoire holds some 29,000 clones, with around 97% as singletons. Sequences were derived from unsorted PBMCs, sampled 7.6 years after starting antiretroviral therapy. Receptors originate from a man under 40 with HIV. Both conserved end residues are part of each CDR3. D genes are given only for firm matches. For some rows the clone size is stated as once, few or many, or as a class when expanded; others skip it.

>TRBJ2-1|TRBV6-6|TRBD2|NA
TGTGCCAGCAGTTACTCTGGGTCGGGGGGGAGCAATGAGCAGTTCTTC
CASSYSGSGGSNEQFF
>TRBJ2-7|TRBV6-1|NA|once
TGTGCCAGCAGTGAAGCTCCGACGCAGGGCGGAGAGGACTACGAGCAGTACTTC
CASSEAPTQGGEDYEQYF
>TRBJ1-2|TRBV27|TRBD1|NA
TGTGCCAGCAGCACAGGGGGCCACCCCTATGGCTACACCTTC
CASSTGGHPYGYTF
>TRBJ1-2|TRBV14|TRBD1|NA
TGTGCCAGCAGCCATCAGACCGGGACAGGGGGTGATGGCTACACCTTC
CASSHQTGTGGDGYTF
>TRBJ1-3|TRBV12-5|NA|NA
TGTGCTGCTGGTTCCTCTGGAAACACCATATATTTT
CAAGSSGNTIYF
>TRBJ1-1|TRBV7-3|NA|NA
TGTGCCAGCAGCTTAGGCGGTCTGAACACTGAAGCTTTCTTT
CASSLGGLNTEAFF
>TRBJ2-7|TRBV7-9|TRBD2|NA
TGTGCCAGCAGCTTAGGCGGGGGAACCTACGAGCAGTACTTC
CASSLGGGTYEQYF
>TRBJ2-7|TRBV9|NA|NA
TGTGCCAGCAGCGTTCAAGGGGGCGAGCAGTACTTC
CASSVQGGEQYF
>TRBJ2-2|TRBV7-2|NA|NA
TGTGCCAGCAGCTTAGCGTTGGCCGGGGAGCTGTTTTTT
CASSLALAGELFF
>TRBJ2-3|TRBV12-5|NA|NA
TGTGCTAGTGGTTCGTCCGCAGGGTACGTAGATACGCAGTATTTT
CASGSSAGYVDTQYF
>TRBJ1-2|TRBV7-9|NA|NA
TGTGCCAGCAGCTTATTCAACCCTGGTCCGCCCTATGGCTACACCTTC
CASSLFNPGPPYGYTF
>TRBJ2-2|TRBV6-6|NA|NA
TGTGCCAGCAAGCCGAGCCCCGGGGAGCTGTTTTTT
CASKPSPGELFF
>TRBJ2-7|TRBV29-1|TRBD1|NA
TGCAGCGTTGCATACAGGGGCGCCTACGAGCAGTACTTC
CSVAYRGAYEQYF
>TRBJ1-5|TRBV15|NA|NA
TGTGCCACCAGCATAGGGACAAGGTGGAGCAATCAGCCCCAGCATTTT
CATSIGTRWSNQPQHF
>TRBJ2-7|TRBV7-8|NA|NA
TGTGCCAGCAGCTCAGAGGGGTACGCGGGTCCCACCTACGAGCAGTACTTC
CASSSEGYAGPTYEQYF